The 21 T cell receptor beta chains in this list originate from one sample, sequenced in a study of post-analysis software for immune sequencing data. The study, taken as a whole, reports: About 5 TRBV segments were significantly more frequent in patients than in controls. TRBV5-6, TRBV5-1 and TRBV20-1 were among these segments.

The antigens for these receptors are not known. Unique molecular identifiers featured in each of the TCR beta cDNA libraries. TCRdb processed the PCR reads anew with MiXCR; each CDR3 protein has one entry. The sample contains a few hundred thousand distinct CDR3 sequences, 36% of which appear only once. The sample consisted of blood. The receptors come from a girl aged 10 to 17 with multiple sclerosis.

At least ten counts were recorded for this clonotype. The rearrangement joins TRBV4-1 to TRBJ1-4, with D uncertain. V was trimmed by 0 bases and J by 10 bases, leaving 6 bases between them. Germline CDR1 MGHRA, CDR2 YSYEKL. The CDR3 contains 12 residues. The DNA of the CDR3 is TGCGCCAGCAGCCAAGACCTACCAAAACTGTTTTTT. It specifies CASSQDLPKLFF.

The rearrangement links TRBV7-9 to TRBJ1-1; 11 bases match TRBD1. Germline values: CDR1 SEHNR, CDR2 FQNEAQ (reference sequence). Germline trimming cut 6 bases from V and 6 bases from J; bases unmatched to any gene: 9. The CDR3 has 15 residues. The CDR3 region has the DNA TGTGCCAGCAGACCCGGGACAGGGGGTTTGGCTGAAGCTTTCTTT. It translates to CASRPGTGGLAEAFF.

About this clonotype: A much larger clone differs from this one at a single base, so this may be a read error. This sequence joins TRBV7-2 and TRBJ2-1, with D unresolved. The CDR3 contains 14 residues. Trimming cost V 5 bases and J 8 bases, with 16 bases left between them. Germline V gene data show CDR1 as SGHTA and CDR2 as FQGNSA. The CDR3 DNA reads TGTGCCAGCAGCCAGTCCCTACCAAGTCATGAGCAGTTCTTC. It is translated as CASSQSLPSHEQFF.

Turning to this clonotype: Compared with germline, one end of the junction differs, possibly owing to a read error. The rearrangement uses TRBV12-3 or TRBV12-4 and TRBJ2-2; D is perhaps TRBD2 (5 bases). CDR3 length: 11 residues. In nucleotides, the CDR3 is TGTGCCAGCGATGGGTCCGGGGAGCGGTTTTTT. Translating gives CASDGSGERFF.

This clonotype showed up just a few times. The DNA for the CDR3 is TGTGCCACCAGCAGAGAACAGGGGGCGAACACTGAAGCTTTCTTT. Amino acids: CATSREQGANTEAFF. The V and J genes are TRBV15 and TRBJ1-1; 9 bases match TRBD1. CDR1 is LNHNV, CDR2 YYDKDF, per germline (reference sequence). V trimming: 0 bases; J trimming: 1 base; junction bases outside the gene matches: 0. The CDR3 has 15 amino acids.

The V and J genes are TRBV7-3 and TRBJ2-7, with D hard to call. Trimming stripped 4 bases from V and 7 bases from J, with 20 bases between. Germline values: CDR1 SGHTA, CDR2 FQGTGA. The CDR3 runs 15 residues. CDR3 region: CASSSYAGSYNEQYF. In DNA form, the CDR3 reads TGTGCCAGCAGCTCCTATGCTGGGTCCTACAATGAGCAGTACTTC.

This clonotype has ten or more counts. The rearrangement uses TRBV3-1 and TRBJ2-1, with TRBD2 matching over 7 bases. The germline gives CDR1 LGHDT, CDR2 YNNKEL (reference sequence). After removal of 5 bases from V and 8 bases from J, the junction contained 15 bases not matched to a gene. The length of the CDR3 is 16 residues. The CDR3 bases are TGTGCCAGCAGCTTTGGGGCGGGCGGGAGAGGTGATGAGCAGTTCTTC. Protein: CASSFGAGGRGDEQFF.

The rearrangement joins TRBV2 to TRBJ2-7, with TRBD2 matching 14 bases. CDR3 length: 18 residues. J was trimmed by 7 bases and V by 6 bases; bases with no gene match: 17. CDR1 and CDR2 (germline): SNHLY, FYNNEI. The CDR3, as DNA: TGTGCCAGCAGCCGGACTAGCGGGAGGCTAAGCTCCTACAATGAGCAGTACTTC. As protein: CASSRTSGRLSSYNEQYF.

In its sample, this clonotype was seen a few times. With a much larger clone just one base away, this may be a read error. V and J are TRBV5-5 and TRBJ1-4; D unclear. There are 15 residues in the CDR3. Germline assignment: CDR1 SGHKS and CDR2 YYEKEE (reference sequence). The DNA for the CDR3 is TGTGCCAGCAGCTTCACATCAGGACTTAATGAAAAACGGTTTTTT. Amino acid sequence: CASSFTSGLNEKRFF.

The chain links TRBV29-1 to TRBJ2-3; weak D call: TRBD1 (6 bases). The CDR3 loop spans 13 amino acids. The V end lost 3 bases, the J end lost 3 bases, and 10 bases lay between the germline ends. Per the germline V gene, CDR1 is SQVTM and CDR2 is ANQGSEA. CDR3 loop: CSVEVQGTDTQYF. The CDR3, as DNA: TGCAGCGTTGAGGTTCAGGGGACAGATACGCAGTATTTT.

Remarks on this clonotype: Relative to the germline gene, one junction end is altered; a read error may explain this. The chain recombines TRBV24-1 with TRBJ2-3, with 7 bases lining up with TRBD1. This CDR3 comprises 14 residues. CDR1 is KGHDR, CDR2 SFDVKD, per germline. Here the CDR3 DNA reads TGCGCCACCAGTGGCCCGACAGGGAAGGGTACGCAGTATTTT. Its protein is CATSGPTGKGTQYF.

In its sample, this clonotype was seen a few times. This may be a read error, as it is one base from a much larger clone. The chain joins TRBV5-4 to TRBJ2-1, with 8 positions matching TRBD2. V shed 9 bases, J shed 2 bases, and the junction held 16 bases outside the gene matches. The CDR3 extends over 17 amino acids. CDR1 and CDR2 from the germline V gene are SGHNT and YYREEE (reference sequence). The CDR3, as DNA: TGTGCCAACTTGGGTCGGGGGGGCGCCGGGGCCTACAATGAGCAGTTCTTC. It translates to CANLGRGGAGAYNEQFF.

The CDR3 loop is CASSLQGGRNSPLHF. DNA for the CDR3: TGTGCCAGCAGCCTACAAGGGGGCAGGAATTCACCCCTCCACTTT. The chain combines TRBV7-3 with TRBJ1-6; TRBD1 matches at 7 bases. The length of the CDR3 is 15 residues. Germline V gene sequence: CDR1 SGHTA, CDR2 FQGTGA. J lost 7 bases, V lost 5 bases, and 8 bases had no gene match.

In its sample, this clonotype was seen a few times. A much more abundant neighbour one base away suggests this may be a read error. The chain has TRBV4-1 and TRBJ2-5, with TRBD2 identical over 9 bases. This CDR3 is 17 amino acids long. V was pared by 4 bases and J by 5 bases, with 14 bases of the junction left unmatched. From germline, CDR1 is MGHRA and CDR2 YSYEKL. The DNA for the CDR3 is TGCGCCAGCAGCCCCGCGCCTGCCTCGGGACTAGCTGAGACCCAGTACTTC. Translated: CASSPAPASGLAETQYF.

The CDR3 nucleotides read TGTGCCAGCATGCGGGGACTAGCGGGAGGGCCGTATTCCCCCGAGCAGTACTTC. It yields the protein CASMRGLAGGPYSPEQYF. The chain has TRBV2 and TRBJ2-7; 16 bases agree with TRBD2. After removal of 7 bases from V and 6 bases from J, the junction contained 15 bases not matched to a gene. Germline CDR1 is SNHLY and CDR2 is FYNNEI. This CDR3 is built from 18 residues.

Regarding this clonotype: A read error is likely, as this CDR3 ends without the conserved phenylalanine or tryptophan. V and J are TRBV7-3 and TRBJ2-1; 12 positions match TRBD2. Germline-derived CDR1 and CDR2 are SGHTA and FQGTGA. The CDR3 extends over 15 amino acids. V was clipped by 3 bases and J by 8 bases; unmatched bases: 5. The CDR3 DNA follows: TGTGCCAGCAGCTTCCTAGCGGGAGGGCAGGATGAGCAGTTCATC. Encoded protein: CASSFLAGGQDEQFI.

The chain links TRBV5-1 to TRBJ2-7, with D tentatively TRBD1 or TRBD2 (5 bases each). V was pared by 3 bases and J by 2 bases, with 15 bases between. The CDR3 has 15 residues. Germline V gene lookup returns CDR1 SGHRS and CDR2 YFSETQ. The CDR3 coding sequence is TGCGCCAGCAGCTCGCGGACGGGGACGACCTACGAGCAGTACTTC. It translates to CASSSRTGTTYEQYF.

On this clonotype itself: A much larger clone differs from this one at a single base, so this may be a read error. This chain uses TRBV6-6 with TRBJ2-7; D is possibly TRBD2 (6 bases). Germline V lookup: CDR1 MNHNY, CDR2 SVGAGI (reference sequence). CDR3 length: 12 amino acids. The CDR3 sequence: CASSWRGYERYF. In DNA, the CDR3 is TGTGCCAGCAGTTGGCGGGGCTACGAGCGGTACTTC.

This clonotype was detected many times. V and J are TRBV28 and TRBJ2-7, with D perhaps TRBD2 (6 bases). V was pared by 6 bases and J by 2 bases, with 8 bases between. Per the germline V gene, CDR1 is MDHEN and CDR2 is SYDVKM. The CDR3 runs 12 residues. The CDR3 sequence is CASSPGAYEQYF. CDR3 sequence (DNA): TGTGCCAGCAGCCCGGGGGCCTACGAGCAGTACTTC.

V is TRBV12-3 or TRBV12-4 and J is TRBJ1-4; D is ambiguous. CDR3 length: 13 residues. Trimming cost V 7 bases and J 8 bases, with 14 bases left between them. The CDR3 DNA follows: TGTGCCAGCATCCAGAGATCCGGGGAAAAACTGTTTTTT. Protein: CASIQRSGEKLFF.

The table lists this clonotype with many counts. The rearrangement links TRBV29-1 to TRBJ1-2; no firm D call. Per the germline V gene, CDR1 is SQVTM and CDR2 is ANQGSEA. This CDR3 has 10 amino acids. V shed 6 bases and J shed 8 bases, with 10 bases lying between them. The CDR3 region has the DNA TGCAGCGTCCTCAACGCCGGCTACACCTTC. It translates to CSVLNAGYTF.